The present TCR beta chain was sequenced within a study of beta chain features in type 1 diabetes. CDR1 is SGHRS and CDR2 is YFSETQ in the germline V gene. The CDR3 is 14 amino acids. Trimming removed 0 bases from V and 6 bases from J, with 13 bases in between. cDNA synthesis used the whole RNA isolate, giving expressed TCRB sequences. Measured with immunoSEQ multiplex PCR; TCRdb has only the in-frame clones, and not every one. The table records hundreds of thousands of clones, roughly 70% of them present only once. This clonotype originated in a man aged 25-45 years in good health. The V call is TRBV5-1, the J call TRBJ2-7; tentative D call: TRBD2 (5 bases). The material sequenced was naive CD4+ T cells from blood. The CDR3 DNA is TGCGCCAGCAGCTTGGACGCGCAGAGCGGCGAGCAGTACTTC. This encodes CASSLDAQSGEQYF.